A single sample gave rise to the 32 T cell receptor beta chains below, sequenced in a study of PD-L1 blockade in urothelial cancer. The data were produced by immunoSEQ multiplex PCR, yet TCRdb's version contains in-frame clones alone and is incomplete. This table has some 71,000 clones, approximately 80% appearing once. Time point specified: pretreatment peripheral blood. The specimen was PBMCs, collected around atezolizumab (anti-PD-L1) treatment. The receptors come from a man in his forties with urothelial cancer.

This clone was detected only once. The chain is built from TRBV4-3 and TRBJ2-3; D gene uncertain. CDR3 length: 15 residues. Per the germline V gene, CDR1 is LGHNA and CDR2 is YSLEER. Trimming took off 0 bases at V and 2 bases at J, with 9 bases between the two ends. This chain's CDR3 is CASSQEWQFTDTQYF. CDR3 nucleotide sequence: TGCGCCAGCAGCCAAGAGTGGCAGTTCACAGATACGCAGTATTTT.

The gene calls are TRBV2 and TRBJ2-5; D ambiguous. The CDR3 contains 9 residues. V gave up 10 bases and J gave up 2 bases, with 2 bases separating them. Germline CDR1 is SNHLY and CDR2 is FYNNEI. The chain's CDR3 is CAIQETQYF. DNA of the CDR3: TGTGCCATACAAGAGACCCAGTACTTC. Full variable domain (remainder filled in from reference TRBV2 and TRBJ2-5): EPEVTQTPSHQVTQMGQEVILRCVPISNHLYFYWYRQILGQKVEFLVSFYNNEISEKSEIFDDQFSVERPDGSNFTLKIRSTKLEDSAMYFCAIQETQYFGPGTRLLVL.

The chain is built from TRBV19 and TRBJ2-5; 11 nucleotides align to TRBD2. The V gene's germline CDR1 is LNHDA and CDR2 SQIVND (reference sequence). This CDR3 has 15 residues. Trimming removed 7 bases from V and 2 bases from J; junction bases left unmatched: 6. In nucleotides, the CDR3 is TGTGCCAGTAAACCTGGGACTAGCGGACAAGAGACCCAGTACTTC. Translating gives CASKPGTSGQETQYF.

The chain uses TRBV30 and TRBJ2-7; 9 bases agree with TRBD1. The CDR3 has 14 amino acids. Germline-derived CDR1 and CDR2 are GTSNPN and SVGIG (reference sequence). V lost 2 bases and J lost 5; bases outside the gene matches: 7. CDR3 sequence (DNA): TGTGCCTGGAGTACCGGGACAGGGCATGACGAGCAGTACTTC. Protein sequence: CAWSTGTGHDEQYF. Complete variable domain (other parts from reference TRBV30 and TRBJ2-7): SQTIHQWPATLVQPVGSPLSLECTVEGTSNPNLYWYRQAAGRGLQLLFYSVGIGQISSEVPQNLSASRPQDRQFILSSKKLLLSDSGFYLCAWSTGTGHDEQYFGPGTRLTVT.

This rearrangement joins TRBV27 to TRBJ2-6, with 8 bases lining up with TRBD1. This CDR3 has 20 residues. The junction had 21 bases not matched to a gene; V was cut back by 10 bases and J by 1 base. The germline V gene has CDR1 MNHEY and CDR2 SMNVEV (reference sequence). In DNA form, the CDR3 reads TGTGCCACCTACTCTTATCAGCGGACAGGGCGCTATTCTGGGGCCAACGTCCTGACTTTC. Its translation is CATYSYQRTGRYSGANVLTF. Full variable domain (outside the CDR3, taken from reference TRBV27 and TRBJ2-6): EAQVTQNPRYLITVTGKKLTVTCSQNMNHEYMSWYRQDPGLGLRQIYYSMNVEVTDKGDVPEGYKVSRKEKRNFPLILESPSPNQTSLYFCATYSYQRTGRYSGANVLTFGAGSRLTVL.

The chain employs TRBV19 and TRBJ2-1; TRBD2 matches at 10 bases. CDR3 length equals 12 residues. Looked up from germline, CDR1 is LNHDA and CDR2 is SQIVND (reference sequence). After removal of 5 bases from V and 13 bases from J, the junction contained 5 bases not matched to a gene. The CDR3 loop reads CASSLAGVDQFF. As DNA, the CDR3 is TGTGCCAGTAGTCTAGCGGGAGTTGATCAGTTCTTC.

The chain combines TRBV5-1 with TRBJ2-2, with TRBD2 matching 14 bases. Germline values: CDR1 SGHRS, CDR2 YFSETQ. The CDR3 is made up of 18 amino acids. Trimming removed 6 bases from V and 4 bases from J; junction bases left unmatched: 11. This chain's CDR3 is CASNFGLAGGRVTGELFF. The CDR3 DNA reads as TGCGCCAGCAATTTTGGACTAGCGGGAGGCCGGGTCACCGGGGAGCTGTTTTTT. Based on the CDR3 plus reference TRBV5-1 and TRBJ2-2, the full variable domain is KAGVTQTPRYLIKTRGQQVTLSCSPISGHRSVSWYQQTPGQGLQFLFEYFSETQRNKGNFPGRFSGRQFSNSRSEMNVSTLELGDSALYLCASNFGLAGGRVTGELFFGEGSRLTVL.

This sequence joins TRBV5-1 and TRBJ1-4; D is perhaps TRBD1 (6 bases). CDR1 SGHRS and CDR2 YFSETQ come from the germline V gene. The CDR3 totals 16 residues. Between the trimmed V and J ends, which lost 8 bases and 0 bases, there was a span of 17 bases. CDR3 bases: TGCGCCAGTTCCACAGGGATGAGGGCAACTAATGAAAAACTGTTTTTT. Translation gives CASSTGMRATNEKLFF.

This clone has at least ten counts. The chain joins TRBV28 to TRBJ1-1; D uncertain. The CDR3 spans 14 residues. CDR1 is MDHEN and CDR2 is SYDVKM in the germline V gene. V lost 5 bases to trimming and J lost 0 bases, with 10 bases between them. CDR3: CASSPRRLNTEAFF. Here the CDR3 DNA reads TGTGCCAGCAGTCCCAGGCGCTTGAACACTGAAGCTTTCTTT.

The chain carries TRBV4-2 and TRBJ1-2; D gene unclear. The germline V gene encodes CDR1 LGHNA and CDR2 YNFKEQ. This CDR3 has 12 residues. V was cut by 0 bases and J by 14 bases, with 13 bases left in between. CDR3 residues: CASSQEAGSRTF. CDR3 nucleotides: TGTGCCAGCAGCCAAGAAGCGGGTAGTCGTACCTTC.

The rearrangement links TRBV27 to TRBJ1-5, with D hard to call. Trimming pared 10 bases from V and 0 bases from J, leaving 13 bases between. The germline V gene encodes CDR1 MNHEY and CDR2 SMNVEV (reference sequence). This CDR3 region has 14 residues. The CDR3 coding sequence is TGTGCCACTTCGCCCCAGTATAGCAATCAGCCCCAGCATTTT. This encodes CATSPQYSNQPQHF.

The chain uses TRBV5-4 and TRBJ2-6, with D hard to call. Per germline, CDR1 SGHNT and CDR2 YYREEE (reference sequence). The V end lost 3 bases, the J end lost 1 base, and 5 bases lay between the germline ends. The CDR3 runs to 14 residues. The CDR3 region is CASSSESGANVLTF. As DNA, the CDR3 is TGTGCCAGCAGCTCAGAATCTGGGGCCAACGTCCTGACTTTC.

The gene calls are TRBV9 and TRBJ2-1, with 11 bases lining up with TRBD2. V gave up 3 bases and J gave up 7 bases; unmatched junction bases: 12. Germline loops: CDR1 SGDLS, CDR2 YYNGEE. CDR3 length: 17 amino acids. The CDR3 nucleotides read TGTGCCAGCAGCGAAAGACTTAGCGGGAGGGACAGGAATGAGCAGTTCTTC. Its translation is CASSERLSGRDRNEQFF.

This chain uses TRBV28 with TRBJ2-7, with TRBD1 identical over 9 bases. CDR1 MDHEN and CDR2 SYDVKM come from the germline V gene. V shed 10 bases and J 3 bases; nucleotides not matched to a gene: 7. There are 13 residues in the CDR3. The CDR3 DNA reads as TGTGCCATCGGGACAGGGTCGTTCTACGAGCAGTACTTC. Protein: CAIGTGSFYEQYF.

The chain has TRBV28 and TRBJ2-3, with D possibly TRBD1 on 5 matching bases. CDR3 length: 14 amino acids. Germline-derived CDR1 and CDR2 are MDHEN and SYDVKM. The ends were cut back, 1 base at V and 5 bases at J, with 10 bases in the middle. CDR3 loop: CASSLSGRVDTQYF. Written as DNA, the CDR3 is TGTGCCAGCAGTTTATCGGGCAGGGTAGATACGCAGTATTTT.

This clone has only one observation. This chain connects TRBV4-2 to TRBJ2-2; D perhaps matches TRBD1 (5 bases). V was pared by 6 bases and J by 3 bases, with 17 bases between. The length of the CDR3 is 16 residues. Germline assignment: CDR1 LGHNA and CDR2 YNFKEQ. The CDR3 sequence: CASSYTAQTDTGELFF. Written as DNA, the CDR3 is TGTGCCAGCAGTTATACGGCCCAGACAGACACCGGGGAGCTGTTTTTT.

The V and J genes are TRBV5-1 and TRBJ2-5; TRBD1 matches at 9 bases. There are 14 residues in the CDR3. V gave up 4 bases and J gave up 1 base; unmatched junction bases: 2. Germline V CDR1 and CDR2: SGHRS, YFSETQ. This CDR3 is CASSVQGAQETQYF. In DNA, the CDR3 is TGCGCCAGCAGCGTACAGGGGGCCCAAGAGACCCAGTACTTC.

V usage is TRBV4-2 and J usage is TRBJ2-7; 7 bases fit TRBD2. Germline lookup yields CDR1 LGHNA and CDR2 YNFKEQ. The CDR3 covers 16 residues. J was trimmed by 4 bases and V by 0 bases; bases with no gene match: 9. The CDR3 protein is CASSQDPGGGGYEQYF. CDR3 coding DNA: TGTGCCAGCAGCCAAGATCCGGGGGGTGGGGGGTACGAGCAGTACTTC.

The chain links TRBV14 to TRBJ1-1, with TRBD1 matching 7 bases. Unmatched junction bases numbered 10, after V lost 6 bases and J lost 3 bases. The CDR3 totals 15 residues. Germline CDR1 and CDR2: SGHDN and FVKESK. Here the CDR3 reads CASRRPGTAYTEAFF. As DNA, the CDR3 is TGTGCCAGCAGGCGGCCTGGGACAGCCTACACTGAAGCTTTCTTT.

The chain combines TRBV13 with TRBJ2-1, with 9 bases lining up with TRBD2. V dropped 1 base and J dropped 10; count of bases not matched to a gene: 17. CDR3 length equals 18 residues. Germline CDR1 reads PRHDT; CDR2 reads FYEKMQ (reference sequence). The CDR3 bases are TGTGCCAGCAGCTTAGAGGGTAGCGGGGGAAATAAACAATGGGAGCAGTTCTTC. Its protein product is CASSLEGSGGNKQWEQFF.

The V gene is TRBV30, the J gene TRBJ1-5; no reliable D call. CDR1 GTSNPN and CDR2 SVGIG come from the germline V gene (reference sequence). V gave up 1 base and J gave up 6 bases, with 16 bases separating them. This CDR3 is built from 15 residues. This CDR3 reads CAWSAPKGRGQPQHF. The CDR3 region has the DNA TGTGCCTGGAGTGCACCCAAGGGCCGGGGTCAGCCCCAGCATTTT.

The V and J genes are TRBV2 and TRBJ1-4, with 7 bases matching TRBD1. Trimming took 10 bases from V and 4 from J; bases not matched to a gene: 12. Germline values: CDR1 SNHLY, CDR2 FYNNEI. This CDR3 is 15 amino acids long. The DNA for the CDR3 is TGTGCCACCCTAAGACAGGGTAGGAATAATGAAAAACTGTTTTTT. Its translation is CATLRQGRNNEKLFF.

V and J are TRBV27 and TRBJ1-5; the match to TRBD1 covers 10 bases. V was pared by 5 bases and J by 5 bases, with 6 bases of the junction left unmatched. CDR1 is MNHEY, CDR2 SMNVEV, per germline (reference sequence). The CDR3 runs to 15 residues. This CDR3 is CASSRGTGVDQPQHF. CDR3 coding DNA: TGTGCCAGCAGTAGAGGGACAGGGGTGGATCAGCCCCAGCATTTT.

The V gene is TRBV2, the J gene TRBJ2-4; TRBD1 matches at 11 bases. Unmatched junction bases numbered 2, after V lost 3 bases and J lost 1 base. Germline assignment: CDR1 SNHLY and CDR2 FYNNEI. The CDR3 loop spans 16 amino acids. The CDR3 DNA sequence: TGTGCCAGCAGTGAGGACAGGGGGCCTGCCAAAAACATTCAGTACTTC. Amino acid sequence: CASSEDRGPAKNIQYF. Full variable domain (rest looked up from reference TRBV2 and TRBJ2-4): EPEVTQTPSHQVTQMGQEVILRCVPISNHLYFYWYRQILGQKVEFLVSFYNNEISEKSEIFDDQFSVERPDGSNFTLKIRSTKLEDSAMYFCASSEDRGPAKNIQYFGAGTRLSVL.

V usage is TRBV5-5 and J usage is TRBJ1-2; 8 bases are shared with TRBD1. CDR3 size: 15 residues. Germline lookup yields CDR1 SGHKS and CDR2 YYEKEE (reference sequence). V gave up 4 bases and J gave up 6 bases; unmatched junction bases: 11. The CDR3 nucleotides read TGTGCCAGCAGCCAAATACAGACAGGGGTTGATGGCTACACCTTC. This translates into CASSQIQTGVDGYTF.

The rearrangement links TRBV30 to TRBJ2-7; the match to TRBD2 covers 7 bases. The CDR3 loop spans 13 amino acids. In germline, CDR1 is GTSNPN, CDR2 SVGIG (reference sequence). The ends lost 1 base at V and 1 base at J; junction bases unmatched: 1. The CDR3 is CAWSGGGSYEQYF. For the CDR3, the DNA is TGTGCCTGGAGTGGGGGGGGGTCCTACGAGCAGTACTTC.

The V call is TRBV30, the J call TRBJ2-3, with 9 bases matching TRBD2. J lost 6 bases, V lost 4 bases, and 17 bases had no gene match. The CDR3 loop spans 17 amino acids. The germline V gene encodes CDR1 GTSNPN and CDR2 SVGIG (reference sequence). Written as DNA, the CDR3 is TGTGCCTGGACCCGAGGGGGTGCGGCTAGCGGGACGGATACGCAGTATTTT. This codes for CAWTRGGAASGTDTQYF.

This sequence joins TRBV27 and TRBJ2-3; 14 bases align to TRBD2. V shed 4 bases, J shed 6 bases, and the junction held 6 bases outside the gene matches. Germline lookup yields CDR1 MNHEY and CDR2 SMNVEV (reference sequence). This CDR3 contains 16 residues. CDR3 sequence reads: CASSSTTSGRADTQYF. The CDR3 DNA reads TGTGCCAGCAGTTCGACGACTAGCGGGAGGGCCGATACGCAGTATTTT.

This chain links TRBV28 with TRBJ1-5; D is undetermined. CDR3 length: 12 amino acids. V lost 5 bases and J 6 bases, leaving 8 bases between the germline ends. CDR1 MDHEN and CDR2 SYDVKM come from the germline V gene. CDR3 loop: CASSPSGQPQHF. The CDR3, as DNA: TGTGCCAGCAGTCCCTCGGGTCAGCCCCAGCATTTT.

The chain recombines TRBV19 with TRBJ2-3; TRBD2 agrees at 9 bases. The junction had 9 bases not matched to a gene; V was cut back by 8 bases and J by 0 bases. CDR1 is LNHDA and CDR2 is SQIVND in the germline V gene (reference sequence). CDR3 length: 16 amino acids. This chain's CDR3 is CASGSGGRWSTDTQYF. The CDR3 bases are TGTGCCAGTGGGAGCGGGGGGAGGTGGAGCACAGATACGCAGTATTTT.

This chain links TRBV4-2 with TRBJ1-2; D ambiguous. V was pared by 0 bases and J by 4 bases, with 6 bases between. The length of the CDR3 is 13 residues. Germline loops: CDR1 LGHNA, CDR2 YNFKEQ. The CDR3 loop reads CASSQDVSYGYTF. CDR3 coding DNA: TGTGCCAGCAGCCAAGACGTCAGCTATGGCTACACCTTC.

The V call is TRBV28, the J call TRBJ1-2; no reliable D call. The CDR3 has 13 residues. Germline V gives CDR1 MDHEN, CDR2 SYDVKM. V lost 5 bases and J 2 bases, leaving 9 bases between the germline ends. The CDR3 bases are TGTGCCAGCAGTGGACGGGAGAACTATGGCTACACCTTC. Encoded protein: CASSGRENYGYTF.